Following are 10 T cell receptor beta chains from one sample sequenced in a study of PD-1 blockade in classical Hodgkin lymphoma. TCRdb keeps only in-frame clones here, not all; method: immunoSEQ multiplex PCR. Here the sample spans 20,000 to 25,000 clones, 65% to 80% being singletons. Brentuximab vedotin exposure varied, and every patient relapsed after autologous stem cell transplantation. Here the sequenced sample was peripheral blood mononuclear cells (PBMCs), taken before the second cycle of nivolumab. The receptors come from a human donor with classical Hodgkin lymphoma.

The chain joins TRBV6-6 to TRBJ2-5; D could derive from TRBD1 or TRBD2 (5 bases each). The germline CDR1 and CDR2 sequences are MNHNY and SVGAGI (reference sequence). CDR3 length: 14 residues. The ends were cut back, 4 bases at V and 4 bases at J, with 13 bases in the middle. Here the CDR3 reads CASSWRGELETQYF. CDR3 nucleotides: TGTGCCAGCAGTTGGAGAGGGGAGTTAGAGACCCAGTACTTC.

J is TRBJ2-1 and V is TRBV6-1; 7 positions agree with TRBD1. Germline CDR1 reads MNHNS; CDR2 reads SASEGT. V lost 6 bases, J lost 6 bases, and 11 bases stayed unmatched. This CDR3 is built from 15 residues. The CDR3 is CASSGTAKGLNEQFF. In DNA, the CDR3 is TGTGCCAGCAGCGGGACAGCCAAGGGTCTCAATGAGCAGTTCTTC.

This clone counts as medium-sized (0.01 to 0.1%). The rearrangement joins TRBV7-9 to TRBJ2-1, with 10 bases fitting TRBD2. CDR3 size: 16 residues. Germline trimming cut 1 base from V and 5 bases from J; bases unmatched to any gene: 5. Germline CDR1 SEHNR, CDR2 FQNEAQ (reference sequence). CDR3 sequence reads: CASSLGPAGGDNEQFF. CDR3 bases: TGTGCCAGCAGCTTAGGCCCAGCGGGAGGGGACAATGAGCAGTTCTTC.

This rearrangement joins TRBV29-1 to TRBJ2-1; the D is unclear. Germline values: CDR1 SQVTM, CDR2 ANQGSEA. The CDR3 extends over 14 amino acids. The germline V and J ends were trimmed by 2 bases and 6 bases, with 14 bases remaining between them. CDR3 protein: CSVEYRSSGNEQFF. The DNA for the CDR3 is TGCAGCGTTGAATATCGGAGTTCGGGCAATGAGCAGTTCTTC.

The J gene is TRBJ2-1, the V gene TRBV7-6; D may be TRBD2 (6 bases). The germline V gene encodes CDR1 SGHVS and CDR2 FNYEAQ. The CDR3 consists of 16 residues. Trimming left V 7 bases short and J 0 bases short, with 16 bases between. The CDR3 loop reads CASTYLAPSSYNEQFF. The CDR3 DNA reads as TGTGCCAGCACCTATCTAGCGCCTAGCTCCTACAATGAGCAGTTCTTC.

The chain uses TRBV10-1 and TRBJ2-3, with a possible D match to TRBD2 (6 bases). The CDR3 sequence is 14 residues long. CDR1 and CDR2 (germline): WNHNN, SYGVQD (reference sequence). Trimming left V 7 bases short and J 5 bases short, with 16 bases between. CDR3 sequence (DNA): TGCGCCAGCACCTCTAATACAGCGGGAGATACGCAGTATTTT. It codes for CASTSNTAGDTQYF.

The chain is built from TRBV10-3 and TRBJ1-3, with unresolved D. From germline, CDR1 is ENHRY and CDR2 SYGVKD. V lost 6 bases and J lost 0, with 6 bases in between. This CDR3 region has 13 residues. The CDR3 coding sequence is TGTGCCATCAGGGGCTCCTCTGGAAACACCATATATTTT. This gives the protein CAIRGSSGNTIYF.

Only a few counts were recorded for this clone. The chain has TRBV10-3 and TRBJ2-1; 11 bases agree with TRBD2. The CDR3 length is 18 residues. The trim removed 2 bases at V and 4 bases at J, leaving 10 bases unmatched. The germline gives CDR1 ENHRY, CDR2 SYGVKD. For the CDR3, the DNA is TGTGCCATCAGTGAGGCGGGACTAGCGGCACGCGGTTACAATGAGCAGTTCTTC. This gives the protein CAISEAGLAARGYNEQFF.

In this sample, this clone turned up a few times. V and J are TRBV6-1 and TRBJ1-4, with no clear D. Per the germline V gene, CDR1 is MNHNS and CDR2 is SASEGT. The ends were cut back, 7 bases at V and 8 bases at J, with 11 bases in the middle. The length of the CDR3 is 12 residues. The CDR3 loop is CASKNGMEKLFF. DNA of the CDR3: TGTGCCAGCAAAAACGGGATGGAAAAACTGTTTTTT.

This chain links TRBV6-1 with TRBJ2-7; D call uncertain. Germline CDR1 reads MNHNS; CDR2 reads SASEGT. Trimming cost V 4 bases and J 4 bases, with 11 bases left between them. This CDR3 spans 13 amino acids. In DNA, the CDR3 is TGTGCCAGCAGTGGGCCCGGAGTTTACGAGCAGTACTTC. Amino acids: CASSGPGVYEQYF.